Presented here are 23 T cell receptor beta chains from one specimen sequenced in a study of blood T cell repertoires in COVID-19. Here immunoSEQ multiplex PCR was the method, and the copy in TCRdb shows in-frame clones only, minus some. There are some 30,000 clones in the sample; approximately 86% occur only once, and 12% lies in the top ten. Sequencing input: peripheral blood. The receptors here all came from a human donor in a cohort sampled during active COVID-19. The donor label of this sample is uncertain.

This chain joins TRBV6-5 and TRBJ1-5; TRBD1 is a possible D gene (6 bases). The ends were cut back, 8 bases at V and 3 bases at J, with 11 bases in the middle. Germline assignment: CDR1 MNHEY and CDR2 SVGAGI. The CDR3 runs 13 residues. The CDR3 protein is CASGAGVNQPQHF. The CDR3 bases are TGTGCCAGCGGGGCAGGGGTCAATCAGCCCCAGCATTTT.

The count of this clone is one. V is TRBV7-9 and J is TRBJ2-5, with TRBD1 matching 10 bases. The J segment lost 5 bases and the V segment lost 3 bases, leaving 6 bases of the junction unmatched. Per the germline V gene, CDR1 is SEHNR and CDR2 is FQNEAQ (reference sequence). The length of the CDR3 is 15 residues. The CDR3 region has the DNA TGTGCCAGCAGCTTCGGGGACAGGGGCGCGGAGACCCAGTACTTC. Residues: CASSFGDRGAETQYF.

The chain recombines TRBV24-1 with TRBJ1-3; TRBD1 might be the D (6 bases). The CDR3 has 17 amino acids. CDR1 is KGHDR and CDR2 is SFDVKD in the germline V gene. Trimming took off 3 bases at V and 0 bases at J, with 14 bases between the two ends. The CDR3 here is CATSDMDSEPSGNTIYF. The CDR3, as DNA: TGTGCCACCAGTGATATGGACAGTGAACCCTCTGGAAACACCATATATTTT.

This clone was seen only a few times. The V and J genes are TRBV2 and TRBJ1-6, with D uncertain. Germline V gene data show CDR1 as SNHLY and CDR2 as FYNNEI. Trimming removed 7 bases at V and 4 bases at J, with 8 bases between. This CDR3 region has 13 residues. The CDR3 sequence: CASNPGYNSPLHF. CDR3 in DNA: TGTGCCAGCAACCCGGGGTATAATTCACCCCTCCACTTT. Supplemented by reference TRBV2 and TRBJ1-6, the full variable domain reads EPEVTQTPSHQVTQMGQEVILRCVPISNHLYFYWYRQILGQKVEFLVSFYNNEISEKSEIFDDQFSVERPDGSNFTLKIRSTKLEDSAMYFCASNPGYNSPLHFGNGTRLTVT.

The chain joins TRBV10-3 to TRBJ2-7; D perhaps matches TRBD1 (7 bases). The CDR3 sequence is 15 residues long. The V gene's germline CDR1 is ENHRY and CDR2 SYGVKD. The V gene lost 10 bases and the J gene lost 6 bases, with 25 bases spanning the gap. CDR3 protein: CATSGAGQASAEQYF. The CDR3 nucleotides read TGTGCCACCTCAGGGGCTGGACAGGCTAGCGCCGAGCAGTACTTC.

CDR3 sequence: CASSLRPSGPWATGELFF. The CDR3, as DNA: TGCGCCAGCAGCTTGCGGCCTAGCGGGCCATGGGCCACCGGGGAGCTGTTTTTT. The chain carries TRBV5-1 and TRBJ2-2; 8 bases are shared with TRBD2. After removal of 1 base from V and 4 bases from J, the junction contained 12 bases not matched to a gene. Germline CDR1 reads SGHRS; CDR2 reads YFSETQ. CDR3 length: 18 amino acids.

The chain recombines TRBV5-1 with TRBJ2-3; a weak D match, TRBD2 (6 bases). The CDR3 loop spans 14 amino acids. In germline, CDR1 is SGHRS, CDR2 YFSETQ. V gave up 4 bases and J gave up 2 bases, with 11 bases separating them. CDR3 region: CASSGLANTDTQYF. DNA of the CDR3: TGCGCCAGCAGCGGTCTAGCGAACACAGATACGCAGTATTTT.

Here the CDR3 DNA reads TGTGCCAGCAGCTGGGACAGGGGAAATTCACCCCTCCACTTT. It is translated as CASSWDRGNSPLHF. V gene TRBV5-6 combines with J gene TRBJ1-6; 10 bases match TRBD1. Germline CDR1 SGHDT, CDR2 YYEEEE. The CDR3 has 14 residues. The V and J ends lost 3 bases and 7 bases, in that order; junction bases with no gene match: 1.

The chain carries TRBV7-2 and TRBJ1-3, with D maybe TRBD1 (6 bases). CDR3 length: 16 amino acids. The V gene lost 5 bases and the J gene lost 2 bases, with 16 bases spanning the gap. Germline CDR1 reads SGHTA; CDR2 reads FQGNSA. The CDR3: CASSPRAQGAGNTIYF. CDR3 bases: TGTGCCAGCAGCCCGAGAGCACAGGGAGCTGGAAACACCATATATTTT.

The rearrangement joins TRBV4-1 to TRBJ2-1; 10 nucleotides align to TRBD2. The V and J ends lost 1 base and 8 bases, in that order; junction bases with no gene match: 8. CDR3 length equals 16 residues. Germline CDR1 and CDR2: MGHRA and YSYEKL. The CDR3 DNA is TGCGCCAGCAGCCAAGTTGGGGGACTAGCGAGGGATGAGCAGTTCTTC. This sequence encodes CASSQVGGLARDEQFF.

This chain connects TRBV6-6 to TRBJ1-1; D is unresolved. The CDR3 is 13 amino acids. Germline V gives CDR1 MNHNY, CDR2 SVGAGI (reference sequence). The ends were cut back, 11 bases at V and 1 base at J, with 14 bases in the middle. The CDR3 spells CASTGGGNTEAFF. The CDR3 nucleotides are TGTGCCTCGACGGGAGGTGGGAACACTGAAGCTTTCTTT.

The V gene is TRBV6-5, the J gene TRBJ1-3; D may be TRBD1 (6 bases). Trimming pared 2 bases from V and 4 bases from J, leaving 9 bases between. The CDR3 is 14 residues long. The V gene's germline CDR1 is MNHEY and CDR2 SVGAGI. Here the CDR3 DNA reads TGTGCCAGCAGTTACGGACAGATAGGAAACACCATATATTTT. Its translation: CASSYGQIGNTIYF.

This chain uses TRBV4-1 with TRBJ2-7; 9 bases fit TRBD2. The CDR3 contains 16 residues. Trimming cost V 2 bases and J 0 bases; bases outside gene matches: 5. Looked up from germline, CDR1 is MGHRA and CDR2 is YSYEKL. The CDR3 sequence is CASSQTLAGSSYEQYF. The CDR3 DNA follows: TGCGCCAGCAGCCAAACCCTAGCGGGAAGCTCCTACGAGCAGTACTTC.

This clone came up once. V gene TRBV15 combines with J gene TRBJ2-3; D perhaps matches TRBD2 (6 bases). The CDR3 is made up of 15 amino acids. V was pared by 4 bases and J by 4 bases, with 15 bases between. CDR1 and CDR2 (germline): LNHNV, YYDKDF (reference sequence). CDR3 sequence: CATSNMKSGSDTQYF. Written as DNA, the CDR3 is TGTGCCACCAGCAATATGAAAAGCGGGTCAGATACGCAGTATTTT.

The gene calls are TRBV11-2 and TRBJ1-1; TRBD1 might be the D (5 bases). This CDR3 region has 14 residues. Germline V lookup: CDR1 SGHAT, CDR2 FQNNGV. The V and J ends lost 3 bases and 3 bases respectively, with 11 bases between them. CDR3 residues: CASSFHGGDTEAFF. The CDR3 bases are TGTGCCAGCAGCTTCCACGGAGGGGACACTGAAGCTTTCTTT.

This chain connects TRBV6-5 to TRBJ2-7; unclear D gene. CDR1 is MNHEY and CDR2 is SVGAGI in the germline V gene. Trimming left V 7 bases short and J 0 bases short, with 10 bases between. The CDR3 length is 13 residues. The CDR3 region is CASKETRSYEQYF. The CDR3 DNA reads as TGTGCCAGCAAGGAGACCCGCTCCTACGAGCAGTACTTC.

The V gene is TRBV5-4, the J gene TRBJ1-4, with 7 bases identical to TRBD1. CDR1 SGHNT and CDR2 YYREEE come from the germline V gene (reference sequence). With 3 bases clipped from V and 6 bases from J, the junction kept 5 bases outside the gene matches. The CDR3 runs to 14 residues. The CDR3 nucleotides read TGTGCCAGCAGCTCGACAGGGACGGATGAAAAACTGTTTTTT. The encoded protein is CASSSTGTDEKLFF.

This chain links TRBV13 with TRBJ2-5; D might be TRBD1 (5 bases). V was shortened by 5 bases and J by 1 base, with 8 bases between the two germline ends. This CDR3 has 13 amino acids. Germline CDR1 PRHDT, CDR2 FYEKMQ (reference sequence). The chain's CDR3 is CASSPDSQETQYF. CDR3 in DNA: TGTGCCAGCAGCCCTGACAGCCAAGAGACCCAGTACTTC.

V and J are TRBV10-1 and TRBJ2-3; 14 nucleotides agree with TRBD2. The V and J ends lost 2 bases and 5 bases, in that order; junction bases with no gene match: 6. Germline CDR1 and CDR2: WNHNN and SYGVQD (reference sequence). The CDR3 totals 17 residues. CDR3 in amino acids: CASSENVGTSGRDTQYF. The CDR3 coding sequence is TGCGCCAGCAGTGAGAATGTGGGGACTAGCGGGAGAGATACGCAGTATTTT.

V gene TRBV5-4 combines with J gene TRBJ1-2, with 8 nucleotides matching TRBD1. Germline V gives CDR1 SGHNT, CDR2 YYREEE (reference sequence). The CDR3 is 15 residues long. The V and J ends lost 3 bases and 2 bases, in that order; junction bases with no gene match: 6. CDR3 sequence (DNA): TGTGCCAGCAGCTCTGGGGCAGGGGGCAACTATGGCTACACCTTC. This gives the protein CASSSGAGGNYGYTF.

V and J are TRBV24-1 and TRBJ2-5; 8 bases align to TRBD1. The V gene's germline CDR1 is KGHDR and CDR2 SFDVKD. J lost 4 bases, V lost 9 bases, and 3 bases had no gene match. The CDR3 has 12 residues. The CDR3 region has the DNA TGTGCCACCGCACAGGGGGGAGAGACCCAGTACTTC. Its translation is CATAQGGETQYF.

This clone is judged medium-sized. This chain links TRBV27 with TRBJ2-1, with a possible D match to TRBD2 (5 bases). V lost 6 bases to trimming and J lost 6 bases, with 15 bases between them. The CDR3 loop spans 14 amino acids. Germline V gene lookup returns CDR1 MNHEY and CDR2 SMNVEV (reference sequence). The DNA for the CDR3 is TGTGCCAGCAGCCCAAGGACTGGCTCCAATGAGCAGTTCTTC. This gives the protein CASSPRTGSNEQFF.

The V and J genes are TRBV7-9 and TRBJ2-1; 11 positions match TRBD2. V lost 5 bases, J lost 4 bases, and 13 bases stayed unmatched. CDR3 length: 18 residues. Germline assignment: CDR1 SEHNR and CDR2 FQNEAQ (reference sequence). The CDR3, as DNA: TGTGCCAGCAGCCCTCGTGTAACTAGCGGGGGATTTTACAATGAGCAGTTCTTC. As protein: CASSPRVTSGGFYNEQFF.